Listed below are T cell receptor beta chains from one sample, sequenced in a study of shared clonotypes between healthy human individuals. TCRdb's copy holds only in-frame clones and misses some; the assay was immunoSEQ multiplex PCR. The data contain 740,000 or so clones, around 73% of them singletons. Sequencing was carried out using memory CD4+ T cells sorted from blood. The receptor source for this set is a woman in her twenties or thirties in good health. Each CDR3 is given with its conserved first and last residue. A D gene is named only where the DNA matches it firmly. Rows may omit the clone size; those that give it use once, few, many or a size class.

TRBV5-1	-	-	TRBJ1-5	TGCGCCAGCAGCTTGGAGGTGAATCAGCCCCAGCATTTT	CASSLEVNQPQHF
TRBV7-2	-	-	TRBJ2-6	TGTGCCAGCAGCTTGGCAGCTGGGGCTGGGGCCAACGTCCTGACTTTC	CASSLAAGAGANVLTF
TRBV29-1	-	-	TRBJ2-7	TGCAGCGTTGAAGACTTCTACGAGCAGTACTTC	CSVEDFYEQYF
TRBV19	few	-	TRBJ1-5	TGTGCCAGTAGTACTCAGACAGTTAGCAATCAGCCCCAGCATTTT	CASSTQTVSNQPQHF
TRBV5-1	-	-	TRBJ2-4	TGCGCCAGCAGCGCGGGGAGTTTAGCCAAAAACATTCAGTACTTC	CASSAGSLAKNIQYF
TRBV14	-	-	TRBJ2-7	TGTGCCAGCAGCCAAGAGGCTCAGGGGAGGAAGTACTTC	CASSQEAQGRKYF
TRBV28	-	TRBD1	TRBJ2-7	TGTGCCAGCAGTTTAACAGGGGGTTGGAAAGCCGAGCAGTACTTC	CASSLTGGWKAEQYF
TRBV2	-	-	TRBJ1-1	TGTGCCAGCAAACTAACAGAGAACACTGAAGCTTTCTTT	CASKLTENTEAFF
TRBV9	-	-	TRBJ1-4	TGTGCCAGCAGCTTGAGGGGGGACGGAGATAATGAAAAACTGTTTTTT	CASSLRGDGDNEKLFF
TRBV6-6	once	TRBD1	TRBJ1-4	TGTGCCAGCAGAACGGACAGGGGACGGGAAAAACTGTTTTTT	CASRTDRGREKLFF
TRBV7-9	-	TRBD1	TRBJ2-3	TGTGCCAGCACCCTATCACAGGGGAATACGCAGTATTTT	CASTLSQGNTQYF
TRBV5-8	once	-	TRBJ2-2	TGTGCCAGCAGCTTGTTGGCAGGGGTTGGCACCGGGGAGCTGTTTTTT	CASSLLAGVGTGELFF
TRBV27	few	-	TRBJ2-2	TGTGCCAGCAGTTTAAAAGTCTCCGGGGGCTCGGCCGGGGAGCTGTTTTTT	CASSLKVSGGSAGELFF
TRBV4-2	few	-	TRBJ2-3	TGTGCCAGCAGCCAAGAGAAGGGAGGAGTGTCGGATACGCAGTATTTT	CASSQEKGGVSDTQYF
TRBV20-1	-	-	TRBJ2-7	TGCAGTGAAGCGAACTCCTACGAGCAGTACTTC	CSEANSYEQYF
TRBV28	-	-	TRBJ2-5	TGTGCCAGCCCCTCACCAGGGACTGGGGAGCAGTACTTC	CASPSPGTGEQYF
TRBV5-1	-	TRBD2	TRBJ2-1	TGCGCCAGCAGCTCCATAGCGGGAGAAGGTTACAATGAGCAGTTCTTC	CASSSIAGEGYNEQFF
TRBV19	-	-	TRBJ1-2	TGTGCCAGTAGTATTAGCGAGGAGGGCGACTATGGCTACACCTTC	CASSISEEGDYGYTF
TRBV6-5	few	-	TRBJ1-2	TGTGCCAGCAGTCACGACATCCTCTCTAACTATGGCTACACCTTC	CASSHDILSNYGYTF
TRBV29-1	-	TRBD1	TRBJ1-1	TGCAGCGTCCCTGGACAGGGCAACACTGAAGCTTTCTTT	CSVPGQGNTEAFF
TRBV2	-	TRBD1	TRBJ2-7	TGTGCCAGCAGTGAAGGGGACAGTGAACTCTACGAGCAGTACTTC	CASSEGDSELYEQYF
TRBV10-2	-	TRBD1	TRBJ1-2	TGCGCCAGCAGTGAGTCAACAGGGGGCTATGGCTACACCTTC	CASSESTGGYGYTF
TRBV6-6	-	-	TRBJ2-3	TGTGCCAGCAGCTACGGACCGGATACGCAGTATTTT	CASSYGPDTQYF
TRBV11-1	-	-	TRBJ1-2	TGTGCCAGCAGCTTAGGGGACGGACGGCTTGGGGGCTACACCTTC	CASSLGDGRLGGYTF
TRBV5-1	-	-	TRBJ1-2	TGCGCCAGCAGCTTGGGTCCCGAGGACTATGGCTACACCTTC	CASSLGPEDYGYTF
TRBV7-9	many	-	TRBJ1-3	TGTGCCAGCAGCTTAGGGGTTGTAAACACCATATATTTT	CASSLGVVNTIYF
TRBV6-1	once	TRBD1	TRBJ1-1	TGTGCCAGCAGGGCAGACCGGGACAGGGGTCCTGAAGCTTTCTTT	CASRADRDRGPEAFF
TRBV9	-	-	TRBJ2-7	TGTGCCAGCAGCGTCGGGGGTAACCCGAAGGAGGGCGAGCAGTACTTC	CASSVGGNPKEGEQYF
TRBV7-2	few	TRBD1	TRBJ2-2	TGTGCCAGCAGCTTATCTGGGACAGGGAATCCCTGGCTGTTTTTT	CASSLSGTGNPWLFF
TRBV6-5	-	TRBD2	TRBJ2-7	TGTGCCAGCAGCCGAACTAGCGGGAGAGGGGACGAGCAGTACTTC	CASSRTSGRGDEQYF
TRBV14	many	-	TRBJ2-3	TGTGCCAGCAGCCAGGGACCATCGACAGATACGCAGTATTTT	CASSQGPSTDTQYF
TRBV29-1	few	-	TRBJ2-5	TGCAGCGTTGCCGAATGGACGAGCCAAGAGACCCAGTACTTC	CSVAEWTSQETQYF